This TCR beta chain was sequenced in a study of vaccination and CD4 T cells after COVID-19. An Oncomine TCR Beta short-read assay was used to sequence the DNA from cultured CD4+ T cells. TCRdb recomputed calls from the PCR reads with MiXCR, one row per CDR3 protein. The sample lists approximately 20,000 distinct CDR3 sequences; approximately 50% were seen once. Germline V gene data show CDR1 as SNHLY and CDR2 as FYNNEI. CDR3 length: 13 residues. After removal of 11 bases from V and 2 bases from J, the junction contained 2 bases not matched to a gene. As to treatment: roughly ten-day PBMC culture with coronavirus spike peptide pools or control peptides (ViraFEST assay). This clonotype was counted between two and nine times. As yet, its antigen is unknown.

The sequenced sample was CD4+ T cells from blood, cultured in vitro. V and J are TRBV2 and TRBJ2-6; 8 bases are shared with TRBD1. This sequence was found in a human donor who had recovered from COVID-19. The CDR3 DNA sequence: TGTGCCTCCAGGGGGCCTGGGGCCAACGTCCTGACTTTC. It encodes CASRGPGANVLTF.